These T cell receptor beta chains were read from a single sample in a study of blood T cells in healthy people across ages. TCRdb re-derived calls from the 5' RACE reads in MiXCR, one entry per CDR3 protein. The data show around 1.5 million distinct CDR3 sequences, 42% seen once. Specimen: blood. The receptors originated from a woman under 30 in good health. The CDR3 runs from the conserved cysteine through the conserved F or W. Each record gives: J gene, clone size, V gene, D gene, CDR3 DNA, CDR3 protein. The D gene is left open where the match is weak. A clone size is listed for some rows: how often the clone was seen (once, few, many), or a class if it is expanded.

J: TRBJ2-3
size: few
V: TRBV4-1
D: -
DNA: TGCGCCAGCAGCCGCGGCTTAGGCACAGATACGCAGTATTTT
CDR3: CASSRGLGTDTQYF

J: TRBJ2-5
size: many
V: TRBV9
D: -
DNA: TGTGCCAGCAGCGTAGCAGGGGTTTTTGGAGAGACCCAGTACTTC
CDR3: CASSVAGVFGETQYF

J: TRBJ2-1
size: few
V: TRBV28
D: -
DNA: TGTGCCAGCAGTGGAGACGGGACACCCTACAATGAGCAGTTCTTC
CDR3: CASSGDGTPYNEQFF

J: TRBJ2-2
size: few
V: TRBV4-1
D: -
DNA: TGCGCCAGCAGCCAAGGGCCCCAGAACACCGGGGAGCTGTTTTTT
CDR3: CASSQGPQNTGELFF

J: TRBJ2-6
size: few
V: TRBV12-3/TRBV12-4
D: -
DNA: TGTGCCAGCACCATCAGAGCCTCTGGGGCCAACGTCCTGACTTTC
CDR3: CASTIRASGANVLTF

J: TRBJ1-3
size: -
V: TRBV5-1
D: -
DNA: TGCGCCAGCAGTGGGGCATCCTCTGGAAACACCATATATTTT
CDR3: CASSGASSGNTIYF

J: TRBJ2-2
size: -
V: TRBV27
D: TRBD2
DNA: TGTGCCAGCAGTCTAGCGGAGAACACCGGGCAGCTGTTTTTT
CDR3: CASSLAENTGQLFF

J: TRBJ1-6
size: many
V: TRBV7-2
D: -
DNA: TGTGCCAGCAGCGTAAACAATGACCCCGGCTCCCTCCACTTT
CDR3: CASSVNNDPGSLHF

J: TRBJ2-2
size: -
V: TRBV2
D: TRBD1
DNA: TGTGCCAGCAGTGGGGACAGCATAACCGCGGAGCTGTTTTTT
CDR3: CASSGDSITAELFF

J: TRBJ2-1
size: -
V: TRBV20-1
D: TRBD2
DNA: TGCAGTGCTAGTCCCGCGATGGGACTAGCGGCTCTCAATGAGCAGTTCTTC
CDR3: CSASPAMGLAALNEQFF

J: TRBJ2-1
size: -
V: TRBV6-5
D: -
DNA: TGTGCCAGCAGTTACAAAGCCACACAGTACAATGAGCAGTTCTTC
CDR3: CASSYKATQYNEQFF

J: TRBJ2-1
size: -
V: TRBV27
D: -
DNA: TGTGCCAGCAGTTTATTGGGGCCGGGCTACAATGAGCAGTTCTTC
CDR3: CASSLLGPGYNEQFF

J: TRBJ2-1
size: -
V: TRBV21-1
D: -
DNA: TGTGCCAGCAGCAAAGGGTTCAGGGACTCCAGGAGATACAATGAGCAGTTCTTC
CDR3: CASSKGFRDSRRYNEQFF

J: TRBJ2-7
size: -
V: TRBV28
D: TRBD1
DNA: TGTGCCAGCAGTTTTATGGGGACAGCCTCCTACGAGCAGTACTTC
CDR3: CASSFMGTASYEQYF

J: TRBJ1-1
size: -
V: TRBV5-4
D: -
DNA: TGTGCCAGCAGCGCTCCCGGGACATTATCTTACACTGAAGCTTTCTTT
CDR3: CASSAPGTLSYTEAFF

J: TRBJ1-2
size: -
V: TRBV20-1
D: -
DNA: TGCAGTGCTAGAGACTGTGGCTACACCTTC
CDR3: CSARDCGYTF

J: TRBJ2-1
size: -
V: TRBV15
D: -
DNA: TGTGCCACCAAAGGCAGTAACTCCTACAATGAGCAGTTCTTC
CDR3: CATKGSNSYNEQFF

J: TRBJ1-4
size: -
V: TRBV4-2
D: -
DNA: TGTGCCAGCAGCCCAACAACTAATGAAAAACTGTTTTTT
CDR3: CASSPTTNEKLFF

J: TRBJ2-5
size: few
V: TRBV12-3/TRBV12-4
D: TRBD2
DNA: TGTGCCAGCAGTTTATCGCGGGGGGGCAGAGAGACCCAGTACTTC
CDR3: CASSLSRGGRETQYF

J: TRBJ2-4
size: -
V: TRBV5-4
D: TRBD1
DNA: TGTGCCAGCTCCGTAAAGACAGGGTACATAAACATTCAGTACTTC
CDR3: CASSVKTGYINIQYF

J: TRBJ2-7
size: -
V: TRBV20-1
D: -
DNA: TGCAGTGCTAGACGGTCCGCGAGGGCCTCCTACGAGCAGTACTTC
CDR3: CSARRSARASYEQYF

J: TRBJ2-5
size: -
V: TRBV5-1
D: TRBD1
DNA: TGCGCCAGCACCGTAAACCAGGGGGCGGCCAAAGAGACCCAGTACTTC
CDR3: CASTVNQGAAKETQYF

J: TRBJ1-1
size: -
V: TRBV12-3/TRBV12-4
D: -
DNA: TGTGCCAGCAGTCTCCTTGCTGGCGCCACTGAAGCTTTCTTT
CDR3: CASSLLAGATEAFF

J: TRBJ1-2
size: few
V: TRBV20-1
D: TRBD1
DNA: TGCAGTGCTAGGGCAGGGGGCGCGGGCGGCTACACCTTC
CDR3: CSARAGGAGGYTF

J: TRBJ2-1
size: few
V: TRBV7-2
D: TRBD2
DNA: TGTGCCAGCAGCCTGGGACTAGCGGGGGCCGAGCAGTTCTTC
CDR3: CASSLGLAGAEQFF

J: TRBJ2-1
size: few
V: TRBV4-1
D: -
DNA: TGCGCCAGCAGCCAAGATGTAACGGCACGTGAGCAGTTCTTC
CDR3: CASSQDVTAREQFF

J: TRBJ2-7
size: -
V: TRBV4-1
D: TRBD2
DNA: TGCGCCAGCAGCCAAGATCCCGGGACTAGCGGGGGGTGGTTTGGGGAGCAGTACTTC
CDR3: CASSQDPGTSGGWFGEQYF

J: TRBJ1-5
size: few
V: TRBV2
D: TRBD1
DNA: TGTGCCAGCAGTGTGACGACAGGGGGCAATCAGCCCCAGCATTTT
CDR3: CASSVTTGGNQPQHF

J: TRBJ2-3
size: many
V: TRBV29-1
D: -
DNA: TGCAGCGTTGACGTGAACTCAGGGGCCGAATACAAAGATACGCAGTATTTT
CDR3: CSVDVNSGAEYKDTQYF

J: TRBJ1-2
size: -
V: TRBV6-1
D: -
DNA: TGTGCCAGCAGTGAAGCTGGGGAAATCTATGGCTACACCTTC
CDR3: CASSEAGEIYGYTF

J: TRBJ2-7
size: few
V: TRBV10-3
D: TRBD1
DNA: TGTGCCATCAGCCGGGACAGGGGTCTCTCCTACGAGCAGTACTTC
CDR3: CAISRDRGLSYEQYF

J: TRBJ2-3
size: -
V: TRBV6-1
D: TRBD1
DNA: TGTGCCAGCAGTCCGTGGCGGGACAGGAGCACAGATACGCAGTATTTT
CDR3: CASSPWRDRSTDTQYF

J: TRBJ1-1
size: -
V: TRBV6-5
D: -
DNA: TGTGCCAGCAAAAAGAGCGGCAACACTGGAGCTTTCTTT
CDR3: CASKKSGNTGAFF

J: TRBJ1-4
size: once
V: TRBV7-8
D: TRBD1
DNA: TGTGCCAGCAGCTTAGCAGGGGGCGCCTTTGAAAAACTGTTTTTT
CDR3: CASSLAGGAFEKLFF

J: TRBJ2-5
size: -
V: TRBV12-5
D: TRBD2
DNA: TGTGCTAGTGGTTTGGCAGCGGGAGCGGGGGAGACCCAGTACTTC
CDR3: CASGLAAGAGETQYF

J: TRBJ2-1
size: few
V: TRBV29-1
D: TRBD2
DNA: TGCAGCGTCGAAGGGACTAGCGGGGGCTACAATGAGCAGTTCTTC
CDR3: CSVEGTSGGYNEQFF

J: TRBJ2-7
size: many
V: TRBV29-1
D: TRBD1
DNA: TGCAGCGTTGAAGGTCCCCTAGGACAGGCCTCCTCCTACGAGCAGTACTTC
CDR3: CSVEGPLGQASSYEQYF

J: TRBJ2-1
size: -
V: TRBV20-1
D: -
DNA: TGCAGTGCTAGGGCCCCAGGTGGAGCGCGAGGGGGGAATGAGCAGTTCTTC
CDR3: CSARAPGGARGGNEQFF

J: TRBJ2-1
size: few
V: TRBV27
D: -
DNA: TGTGCCAGCAGTCCCGGGGGACCCGAGAATGAGCAGTTCTTC
CDR3: CASSPGGPENEQFF

J: TRBJ2-7
size: -
V: TRBV12-3/TRBV12-4
D: TRBD1
DNA: TGTGCCAGCACTATCGGACAGGGGTCCTACGAGCAGTACTTC
CDR3: CASTIGQGSYEQYF

J: TRBJ2-3
size: -
V: TRBV20-1
D: TRBD2
DNA: TGCAGTGCTAGAGATCGGGGGGGGGTGAGCACAGATACGCAGTATTTT
CDR3: CSARDRGGVSTDTQYF

J: TRBJ2-5
size: few
V: TRBV29-1
D: -
DNA: TGCAGCGTTTTCAGGGGGGAAGAGACCCAGTACTTC
CDR3: CSVFRGEETQYF

J: TRBJ1-6
size: few
V: TRBV5-1
D: -
DNA: TGCGCCAGCAGCTTCGATGACACCGGTAATTCACCCCTCCACTTT
CDR3: CASSFDDTGNSPLHF

J: TRBJ2-7
size: once
V: TRBV6-1
D: -
DNA: TGTGCCAGCAGTGATGTGGCGGGGCCCTACGAGCAGTACTTC
CDR3: CASSDVAGPYEQYF

J: TRBJ2-5
size: many
V: TRBV29-1
D: -
DNA: TGCAGCGCAACCGACAGGAGGACCGTAGAGACCCAGTACTTC
CDR3: CSATDRRTVETQYF

J: TRBJ2-3
size: -
V: TRBV10-3
D: -
DNA: TGTGCCATCAGTGAGTCGCACGAGGATACGCAGTATTTT
CDR3: CAISESHEDTQYF

J: TRBJ2-1
size: -
V: TRBV29-1
D: -
DNA: TGCAGCGTTTTAGGGGACGCCAGCTCCTACAATGAGCAGTTCTTC
CDR3: CSVLGDASSYNEQFF

J: TRBJ2-3
size: -
V: TRBV4-1
D: TRBD2
DNA: TGCGCCAGCAGCCAAGACGAGTCTAGCGGGCCGTCCACAGATACGCAGTATTTT
CDR3: CASSQDESSGPSTDTQYF

J: TRBJ2-3
size: -
V: TRBV20-1
D: -
DNA: TGCAGTGCCTATGCCACCGGGCTCTCTGGAGATACGCAGTATTTT
CDR3: CSAYATGLSGDTQYF

J: TRBJ2-1
size: -
V: TRBV29-1
D: -
DNA: TGCAGCGTTCCCCGGGAGAGCCTGAATGAGCAGTTCTTC
CDR3: CSVPRESLNEQFF

J: TRBJ2-1
size: -
V: TRBV21-1
D: -
DNA: TGTGCCAGCAGCAAAGGGCTAAGGGATAGTGAGCAGTTCTTC
CDR3: CASSKGLRDSEQFF

J: TRBJ2-3
size: few
V: TRBV29-1
D: -
DNA: TGCAGCGCCGCTCTGGACCTCACAGATACGCAGTATTTT
CDR3: CSAALDLTDTQYF

J: TRBJ1-2
size: few
V: TRBV27
D: TRBD1
DNA: TGTGCCAGCAGGAGGGGGACAGGGAGTTATGGCTACACCTTC
CDR3: CASRRGTGSYGYTF

J: TRBJ2-3
size: -
V: TRBV5-5
D: -
DNA: TGTGCCAGCAGCTTTTCGGACCCAGGGGCCTATACTAGCACAGATACGCAGTATTTT
CDR3: CASSFSDPGAYTSTDTQYF

J: TRBJ2-7
size: few
V: TRBV6-5
D: -
DNA: TGTGCCAGCAGTTACTTGACTAGTCAGGAGCAGTACTTC
CDR3: CASSYLTSQEQYF

J: TRBJ2-1
size: -
V: TRBV29-1
D: TRBD1
DNA: TGCAGCGTGGAAGGACAGGGGTCCTACAAGGAGCAGTTCTTC
CDR3: CSVEGQGSYKEQFF

J: TRBJ2-5
size: few
V: TRBV7-2
D: TRBD1
DNA: TGTGCCAGCAGCTCAGACGGACAGGGGGTTTTTTTTGGTTCGGTGGAGACCCAGTACTTC
CDR3: CASSSDGQGVFFGSVETQYF